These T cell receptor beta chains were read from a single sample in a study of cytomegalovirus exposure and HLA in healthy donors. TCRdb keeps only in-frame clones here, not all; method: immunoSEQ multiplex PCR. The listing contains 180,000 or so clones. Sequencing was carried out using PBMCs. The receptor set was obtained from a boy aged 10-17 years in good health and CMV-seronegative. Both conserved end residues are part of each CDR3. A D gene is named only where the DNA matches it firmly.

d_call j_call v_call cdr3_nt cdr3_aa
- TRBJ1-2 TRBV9 TGTGCCAGCAGCGTAGCTACCGGGAGCTATGGCTACACCTTC CASSVATGSYGYTF
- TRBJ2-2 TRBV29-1 TGCAGCGTTAATCTAGGCACCGGGGAGCTGTTTTTT CSVNLGTGELFF
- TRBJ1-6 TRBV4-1 TGCGCCAGCTTTCCGGCATTGGGCCCCGGTAATTCACCCCTCCACTTT CASFPALGPGNSPLHF
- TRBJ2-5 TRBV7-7 TGTGCCAGCAGCTTCGGGGTGGCCCAAGAGACCCAGTACTTC CASSFGVAQETQYF
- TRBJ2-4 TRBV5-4 TGTGCCAGCAGCTTGGATAGGGCAGACCTTCCGCCGGGGATTCAGTACTTC CASSLDRADLPPGIQYF
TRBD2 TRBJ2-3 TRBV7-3 TGTGCCAGCAGCTTAGACACTAGCGGGGAGGCGGGGGCAGATACGCAGTATTTT CASSLDTSGEAGADTQYF
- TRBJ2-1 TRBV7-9 TGTGCCAGCACCCGAACGGTGACGGGGGGCGGGAATGAGCAGTTCTTC CASTRTVTGGGNEQFF
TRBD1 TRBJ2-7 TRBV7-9 TGTGCCAGCAGCGACGACAGGGGGCCCCTCGAGCAGTACTTC CASSDDRGPLEQYF
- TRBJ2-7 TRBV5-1 TGCGCCAGCAGCTTGGCCTCGGGACTCTCCGAGCAGTACTTC CASSLASGLSEQYF
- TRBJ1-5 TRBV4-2 TGTGCCAGCAGCCAAGATATTCGGGGGCAGCCCCAGCATTTT CASSQDIRGQPQHF
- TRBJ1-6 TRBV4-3 TGCGCCAGCAGCCAAGATAGTAGGACTGGCAATTCACCCCTCCACTTT CASSQDSRTGNSPLHF
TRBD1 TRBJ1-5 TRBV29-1 TGCAGCGCAAGACAGGGAGTGGGACAGCCCCAGCATTTT CSARQGVGQPQHF
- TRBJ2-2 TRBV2 TGTGCCAGCAGTGGGGGGCTGGGGACCGGGGAGCTGTTTTTT CASSGGLGTGELFF
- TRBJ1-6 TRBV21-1 TGTGCCAGCAGCACCGGGGACAGGGGTCGGAGAAATTCACCCCTCCACTTT CASSTGDRGRRNSPLHF
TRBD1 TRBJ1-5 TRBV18 TGTGCCAGCTCACCACTGGAAGGGGGCAGCTATCAGCCCCAGCATTTT CASSPLEGGSYQPQHF
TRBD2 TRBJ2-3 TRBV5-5 TGTGCCAGCAGCCGGGGGACTAGCGGGTACACAGATACGCAGTATTTT CASSRGTSGYTDTQYF
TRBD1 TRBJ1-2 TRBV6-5 TGTGCCAGCAGAACGGGACAGGGGAACGGCTACACCTTC CASRTGQGNGYTF
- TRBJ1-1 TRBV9 TGTGCCAGTCTCCCCCGACAGATGAACACTGAAGCTTTCTTT CASLPRQMNTEAFF
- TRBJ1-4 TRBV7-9 TGTGCCAGCAGCACCCGAGGGCAGGGGTCAACTAATGAAAAACTGTTTTTT CASSTRGQGSTNEKLFF
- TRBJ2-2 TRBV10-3 TGTGCCACTCGTCGGGACACAAACACCGGGGAGCTGTTTTTT CATRRDTNTGELFF
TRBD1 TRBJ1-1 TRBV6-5 TGTGCCAGCAGTACATTATCAGGGGGCTATGAAGCTTTCTTT CASSTLSGGYEAFF
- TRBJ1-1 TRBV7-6 TGTGCCAGCAGCTTAGTGGGGGGGCCGACGCTTGAAGCTTTCTTT CASSLVGGPTLEAFF